The 24 T cell receptor beta chains listed next were all sequenced from one sample in a study of T cells in Graves' hyperthyroidism and ophthalmopathy. The investigators amplified TCR beta CDR3 regions from RNA transcripts. A first-round RT-PCR of the TCR CDR3 used the HTBI primer set. TCRdb analysed the multiplex PCR reads with MiXCR anew, one entry per CDR3 protein. Seen here are about 640,000 distinct CDR3 sequences, around 20% observed once, and the top ten hold under 35%. The material sequenced was blood. Every receptor here comes from a man aged 25 to 40 with Graves' ophthalmopathy.

This clonotype has more than one count but fewer than ten. This chain connects TRBV12-3 or TRBV12-4 to TRBJ1-6, with unresolved D. The length of the CDR3 is 17 residues. The ends were cut back, 3 bases at V and 9 bases at J, with 21 bases in the middle. The CDR3 DNA sequence: TGTGCCAGCAGTTTCGTAGCCGGGAAATTTATGAGTTCACCCCTCCACTTT. Its protein product is CASSFVAGKFMSSPLHF.

This clonotype has just a few counts. The chain carries TRBV15 and TRBJ1-2, with 11 positions matching TRBD1. The CDR3 has 17 residues. In germline, CDR1 is LNHNV, CDR2 YYDKDF (reference sequence). V shed 8 bases, J shed 7 bases, and the junction held 18 bases outside the gene matches. CDR3 nucleotide sequence: TGTGCCACCCAAGAGTTAGGACAGGGGGCGCGTATTACTGGCTACACCTTC. This gives the protein CATQELGQGARITGYTF.

This clonotype turned up a few times. This chain connects TRBV5-1 to TRBJ2-3; 10 nucleotides match TRBD2. The J segment lost 2 bases and the V segment lost 4 bases, leaving 10 bases of the junction unmatched. Looked up from germline, CDR1 is SGHRS and CDR2 is YFSETQ. The CDR3 has 17 amino acids. Here the CDR3 DNA reads TGCGCCAGCAGCCCCAGGGCAACTAGCGGGGTCACAGATACGCAGTATTTT. The encoded protein is CASSPRATSGVTDTQYF.

This clonotype turned up a few times. The J gene is TRBJ2-2, the V gene TRBV9; TRBD1 might be the D (5 bases). Trimming cost V 0 bases and J 1 base, with 13 bases left between them. This CDR3 comprises 17 residues. Germline V gene lookup returns CDR1 SGDLS and CDR2 YYNGEE. The CDR3 spells CASSVAWKGMNTGELFF. The CDR3 DNA follows: TGTGCCAGCAGCGTAGCTTGGAAGGGGATGAACACCGGGGAGCTGTTTTTT.

The chain carries TRBV14 and TRBJ2-3; 8 bases are a match to TRBD2. Germline-derived CDR1 and CDR2 are SGHDN and FVKESK. The CDR3 length is 18 residues. V lost 4 bases and J lost 2; bases outside the gene matches: 14. The CDR3 spells CASSPRPGTSGLTDTQYF. The CDR3 DNA reads TGTGCCAGCAGCCCTCGTCCTGGTACTAGCGGTCTCACAGATACGCAGTATTTT.

About this clonotype itself: This may stem from a read error, because a much larger clone lies one nucleotide away. The chain employs TRBV7-9 and TRBJ2-3; the D gene is possibly TRBD2 (8 bases). The CDR3 length is 15 residues. In germline, CDR1 is SEHNR, CDR2 FQNEAQ (reference sequence). Trimming took 3 bases from V and 1 from J, leaving 11 bases between them. The CDR3 DNA is TGTGCCAGCAGCTTTAGCGGGACAGGCACAGATACGCAGTATTTT. Its protein is CASSFSGTGTDTQYF.

This clonotype was observed a handful of times. The rearrangement links TRBV5-1 to TRBJ1-2; D is ambiguous. V was cut by 4 bases and J by 8 bases, with 12 bases left in between. The CDR3 extends over 12 amino acids. CDR1 is SGHRS and CDR2 is YFSETQ in the germline V gene. The CDR3 protein is CASSLSRDGYTF. CDR3 DNA: TGCGCCAGCAGCCTGTCTCGTGACGGCTACACCTTC.

J is TRBJ1-5 and V is TRBV28; TRBD1 is a possible D gene (5 bases). V was clipped by 6 bases and J by 0 bases, with 15 bases between them. Germline V gene sequence: CDR1 MDHEN, CDR2 SYDVKM. The CDR3 is 16 residues long. CDR3 bases: TGTGCCAGCAGCCTAAGCCAGGGTCATAGCAATCAGCCCCAGCATTTT. This codes for CASSLSQGHSNQPQHF.

There are a few counts of this clonotype. This chain joins TRBV7-9 and TRBJ2-1; D uncertain. Trimming pared 5 bases from V and 8 bases from J, leaving 7 bases between. The CDR3 loop spans 11 amino acids. Germline CDR1 is SEHNR and CDR2 is FQNEAQ (reference sequence). The CDR3 is CASSKGDEQFF. The CDR3, as DNA: TGTGCCAGCAGCAAGGGCGATGAGCAGTTCTTC.

CDR3 protein: CASTLTGTGSPLHF. The CDR3 DNA follows: TGTGCCAGCACCCTGACAGGGACGGGTTCACCCCTCCACTTT. J is TRBJ1-6 and V is TRBV11-2; TRBD1 aligns across 7 bases. CDR1 SGHAT and CDR2 FQNNGV come from the germline V gene. Trimming at V came to 7 bases and at J to 9 bases, leaving 9 bases not matched to a gene. This CDR3 is built from 14 residues.

This chain connects TRBV6-1 to TRBJ1-2, with 7 bases identical to TRBD1. Trimming took 5 bases from V and 7 from J; bases not matched to a gene: 10. The length of the CDR3 is 14 residues. Germline CDR1 and CDR2: MNHNS and SASEGT. CDR3 bases: TGTGCCAGCAGTCCATACTCAGGGGGTGGTGGCTACACCTTC. It encodes CASSPYSGGGGYTF.

A single count supports this clonotype. This may come from a read error, since a much larger clone is one base off. A read error is likely, as this CDR3 ends without the conserved phenylalanine or tryptophan. The chain joins TRBV20-1 to TRBJ2-5; D is perhaps TRBD1 (7 bases). V was pared by 3 bases and J by 5 bases, with 19 bases between. The CDR3 contains 15 residues. Germline CDR1 DFQATT, CDR2 SNEGSKA (reference sequence). Here the CDR3 DNA reads TGCAGTGCTAGGGACGCCAGGGGGGCGGGGGAGACCCAGTACCTC. Amino acid sequence: CSARDARGAGETQYL.

Only a few counts were recorded for this clonotype. J is TRBJ2-1 and V is TRBV7-9; 15 bases align to TRBD2. V lost 5 bases to trimming and J lost 2 bases; unmatched junction nucleotides: 10. Per the germline V gene, CDR1 is SEHNR and CDR2 is FQNEAQ (reference sequence). The CDR3 is 19 amino acids. The CDR3 reads CASSAPGTSGRSPYNEQFF. In nucleotides, the CDR3 is TGTGCCAGCAGCGCTCCGGGGACTAGCGGGAGGAGCCCCTACAATGAGCAGTTCTTC.

This clonotype was detected many times. The rearrangement uses TRBV7-2 and TRBJ2-7, with 7 bases lining up with TRBD1. Trimming at V came to 5 bases and at J to 4 bases, leaving 11 bases not matched to a gene. CDR1 and CDR2 from the germline V gene are SGHTA and FQGNSA. The CDR3 loop spans 15 amino acids. CDR3 region: CASSAHVRGRYEQYF. The CDR3 coding sequence is TGTGCCAGCAGCGCCCATGTAAGGGGGCGATACGAGCAGTACTTC.

This clonotype occurred many times. This chain connects TRBV28 to TRBJ2-2; 7 bases are a match to TRBD2. Trimming cost V 2 bases and J 4 bases; bases outside gene matches: 7. The CDR3 is 16 amino acids. Germline CDR1 MDHEN, CDR2 SYDVKM. The CDR3 here is CASSLSGASTTGELFF. The DNA of the CDR3 is TGTGCCAGCAGTTTAAGCGGGGCATCGACCACCGGGGAGCTGTTTTTT.

The J gene is TRBJ2-7, the V gene TRBV7-6; 8 bases fit TRBD1. The trim removed 5 bases at V and 2 bases at J, leaving 8 bases unmatched. In germline, CDR1 is SGHVS, CDR2 FNYEAQ. The CDR3 has 15 amino acids. This CDR3 reads CASSQDRAAAYEQYF. The CDR3 DNA reads TGTGCCAGCAGCCAGGACAGGGCGGCAGCCTACGAGCAGTACTTC.

Concerning this clonotype itself: A clone one base away is much larger, so this may be a read error. The chain links TRBV13 to TRBJ1-2; D may be TRBD1 (5 bases). The CDR3 length is 14 residues. CDR1 is PRHDT and CDR2 is FYEKMQ in the germline V gene (reference sequence). In DNA, the CDR3 is TGTGCCAGCAGCTTAGGCCGCCGGGGGTATGGCTACGCCTTC. Its translation: CASSLGRRGYGYAF.

This clonotype was counted between two and nine times. The chain has TRBV14 and TRBJ2-3; 7 positions match TRBD2. This CDR3 is built from 14 residues. The J segment lost 5 bases and the V segment lost 4 bases, leaving 6 bases of the junction unmatched. Germline V CDR1 and CDR2: SGHDN, FVKESK. CDR3 loop: CASSRRLARDTQYF. Written as DNA, the CDR3 is TGTGCCAGCAGCCGTAGACTAGCTAGAGATACGCAGTATTTT.

This clonotype was detected many times. V and J are TRBV6-2 or TRBV6-3 and TRBJ1-1; D ambiguous. Between the trimmed V and J ends, which lost 0 bases and 6 bases, there was a span of 8 bases. From germline, CDR1 is MNHEY and CDR2 SVGEGT. There are 13 residues in the CDR3. CDR3 sequence reads: CASSYSSGPEAFF. CDR3 sequence (DNA): TGTGCCAGCAGTTACTCCTCCGGGCCTGAAGCTTTCTTT.

This clonotype has ten or more counts. The chain employs TRBV20-1 and TRBJ1-1; weak D call: TRBD1 (6 bases). Germline V gene lookup returns CDR1 DFQATT and CDR2 SNEGSKA (reference sequence). The V and J ends lost 5 bases and 5 bases respectively, with 9 bases between them. CDR3 size: 11 residues. The CDR3, as DNA: TGCAGTGCTCTCGACAGGACTGAAGCTTTCTTT. Translation: CSALDRTEAFF.

This chain connects TRBV7-2 to TRBJ2-5, with 10 positions matching TRBD2. From germline, CDR1 is SGHTA and CDR2 FQGNSA. V dropped 1 base and J dropped 1; count of bases not matched to a gene: 6. The CDR3 extends over 17 amino acids. CDR3 bases: TGTGCCAGCAGCTTAGGAGGACTAGCGGATCTCCAAGAGACCCAGTACTTC. This codes for CASSLGGLADLQETQYF.

The chain uses TRBV3-1 and TRBJ2-2, with 8 bases that match TRBD2. J gave up 5 bases and V 2 bases, and 7 bases lay outside the gene matches. Germline-derived CDR1 and CDR2 are LGHDT and YNNKEL (reference sequence). The CDR3 runs 16 residues. This CDR3 is CASSQYSGAGTGELFF. CDR3 bases: TGTGCCAGCAGCCAATATAGCGGGGCCGGGACCGGGGAGCTGTTTTTT.

This clonotype has just a few counts. The rearrangement links TRBV6-1 to TRBJ1-1; D remains ambiguous. The CDR3 runs to 12 residues. V gave up 2 bases and J gave up 6 bases, with 7 bases separating them. Germline CDR1 reads MNHNS; CDR2 reads SASEGT. The CDR3 sequence is CASSERGAEAFF. For the CDR3, the DNA is TGTGCCAGCAGTGAACGGGGTGCTGAAGCTTTCTTT.

CDR3 bases: TGCAGTGCTCCATTCACTAGCTCCTACGAGCAGTACTTC. Translating it yields CSAPFTSSYEQYF. The gene calls are TRBV20-1 and TRBJ2-7, with a weak D call TRBD2 (5 bases). There are 13 residues in the CDR3. The V gene's germline CDR1 is DFQATT and CDR2 SNEGSKA (reference sequence). V lost 5 bases, J lost 0 bases, and 11 bases lay in between.